This passage covers 21 T cell receptor beta chains from one sample sequenced in a study of blood T cell repertoires in COVID-19. Assay used: immunoSEQ multiplex PCR; TCRdb lists only in-frame clones, some missing. The repertoire has about 200,000 clones, 88% of them found once; the top ten carry 4% to 5%. Sequenced sample: peripheral blood. These receptors were collected from a human donor in a cohort sampled during active COVID-19.

The chain joins TRBV6-2 or TRBV6-3 to TRBJ1-2; 7 bases line up with TRBD1. Germline V gene lookup returns CDR1 MNHEY and CDR2 SVGEGT. V was pared by 6 bases and J by 8 bases, with 18 bases of the junction left unmatched. The CDR3 spans 16 residues. DNA of the CDR3: TGTGCCAGCAGCCGACCGGGACAGTATCTTTCTTACGGCTACACCTTC. Amino acid sequence: CASSRPGQYLSYGYTF.

This sequence joins TRBV19 and TRBJ1-1, with 7 bases aligning to TRBD1. The ends lost 6 bases at V and 0 bases at J; junction bases unmatched: 10. There are 16 residues in the CDR3. Germline values: CDR1 LNHDA, CDR2 SQIVND (reference sequence). CDR3 region: CASSARPGQMNTEAFF. CDR3 sequence (DNA): TGTGCCAGTAGCGCGAGACCGGGACAGATGAACACTGAAGCTTTCTTT.

The chain is built from TRBV5-1 and TRBJ2-7; possible D gene TRBD2, 5 bases. CDR3 size: 14 residues. V shed 2 bases and J shed 2 bases, with 11 bases lying between them. Germline assignment: CDR1 SGHRS and CDR2 YFSETQ. The CDR3 loop reads CASSFGGDTYEQYF. DNA for the CDR3: TGCGCCAGCAGCTTCGGAGGAGATACCTACGAGCAGTACTTC. The full variable domain, its missing parts supplied by reference TRBV5-1 and TRBJ2-7, is KAGVTQTPRYLIKTRGQQVTLSCSPISGHRSVSWYQQTPGQGLQFLFEYFSETQRNKGNFPGRFSGRQFSNSRSEMNVSTLELGDSALYLCASSFGGDTYEQYFGPGTRLTVT.

The genes are TRBV3-1 (or the pseudogene TRBV3-2) and TRBJ1-5; the match to TRBD1 covers 9 bases. The germline CDR1 and CDR2 sequences are LGHDT and YNNKEL (reference sequence). This CDR3 contains 13 residues. The junction had 4 bases not matched to a gene; V was cut back by 7 bases and J by 6 bases. CDR3 coding DNA: TGTGCCAGCATAAGGGACAGGGCTCAGCCCCAGCATTTT. Its translation is CASIRDRAQPQHF.

The CDR3 protein is CSTRVMTEAFF. CDR3 bases: TGCAGCACCAGGGTTATGACTGAAGCTTTCTTT. The V and J genes are TRBV29-1 and TRBJ1-1, with D perhaps matching TRBD1 (5 bases). The V end lost 8 bases, the J end lost 5 bases, and 12 bases lay between the germline ends. The CDR3 runs 11 residues. Germline V gene lookup returns CDR1 SQVTM and CDR2 ANQGSEA.

This clone turned up a few times. This chain links TRBV30 with TRBJ1-1; 7 bases map to TRBD1. This CDR3 contains 15 residues. Germline V gene lookup returns CDR1 GTSNPN and CDR2 SVGIG (reference sequence). Trimming took 3 bases from V and 1 from J; bases not matched to a gene: 8. The CDR3 region has the DNA TGTGCCTGGAGATATGCCTGGACAGGGAACACTGAAGCTTTCTTT. Translating gives CAWRYAWTGNTEAFF.

J is TRBJ1-2 and V is TRBV7-2, with 9 bases matching TRBD1. The V and J ends lost 4 bases and 1 base, in that order; junction bases with no gene match: 4. Germline V CDR1 and CDR2: SGHTA, FQGNSA. The CDR3 loop spans 15 amino acids. The CDR3 sequence: CASSSDRGNNYGYTF. The CDR3 nucleotides read TGTGCCAGCAGCTCCGACAGGGGGAATAACTATGGCTACACCTTC.

The chain links TRBV10-2 to TRBJ2-3, with 7 bases identical to TRBD1. V shed 8 bases, J shed 2 bases, and the junction held 7 bases outside the gene matches. The CDR3 is 14 amino acids. The V gene's germline CDR1 is WSHSY and CDR2 SAAADI. CDR3 bases: TGCGCCAGCCGCAGGACAGGATTCACAGATACGCAGTATTTT. As protein: CASRRTGFTDTQYF.

The rearrangement joins TRBV13 to TRBJ1-2, with a weak D call TRBD1 (6 bases). Trimming took 0 bases from V and 2 from J, leaving 7 bases between them. Per germline, CDR1 PRHDT and CDR2 FYEKMQ (reference sequence). The CDR3 runs to 14 residues. The CDR3 coding sequence is TGTGCCAGCAGCTTAGGGGGGGCGAACTATGGCTACACCTTC. This gives the protein CASSLGGANYGYTF.

The chain has TRBV18 and TRBJ2-1, with 7 bases that match TRBD2. V lost 1 base and J lost 9; bases outside the gene matches: 6. The CDR3 runs to 14 residues. The germline V gene has CDR1 KGHSH and CDR2 LQKENI. The CDR3 loop reads CASSPQAGSVEQFF. The CDR3 DNA sequence: TGTGCCAGCTCACCACAAGCGGGATCCGTTGAGCAGTTCTTC.

The gene calls are TRBV6-5 and TRBJ1-1; no reliable D call. Trimming took 7 bases from V and 1 from J, leaving 10 bases between them. Germline assignment: CDR1 MNHEY and CDR2 SVGAGI. This CDR3 has 13 residues. Here the CDR3 DNA reads TGTGCCAGCACTCGAGGGAAGAACACTGAAGCTTTCTTT. It codes for CASTRGKNTEAFF.

The chain uses TRBV7-2 and TRBJ2-2, with TRBD2 matching 8 bases. J gave up 7 bases and V 5 bases, and 12 bases lay outside the gene matches. This CDR3 has 16 amino acids. Per germline, CDR1 SGHTA and CDR2 FQGNSA. The CDR3, as DNA: TGTGCCAGCAGCCAAAACGGGGGGGCCCTCATCGGGGAGCTGTTTTTT. Protein product: CASSQNGGALIGELFF.

Concerning this clone: The sample has other DNA sequences that encode this CDR3 too. The J gene is TRBJ1-1, the V gene TRBV7-9; TRBD1 matches 7 bases. CDR3 length: 14 residues. Germline V CDR1 and CDR2: SEHNR, FQNEAQ (reference sequence). Trimming removed 5 bases from V and 1 base from J; junction bases left unmatched: 4. CDR3 in DNA: TGTGCCAGCAGCCTGGGACAGACGAACACTGAAGCTTTCTTT. It codes for CASSLGQTNTEAFF. Full variable domain (rest looked up from reference TRBV7-9 and TRBJ1-1): DTGVSQNPRHKITKRGQNVTFRCDPISEHNRLYWYRQTLGQGPEFLTYFQNEAQLEKSRLLSDRFSAERPKGSFSTLEIQRTEQGDSAMYLCASSLGQTNTEAFFGQGTRLTVV.

The chain uses TRBV5-4 and TRBJ2-5; 7 bases align to TRBD1. Germline assignment: CDR1 SGHNT and CDR2 YYREEE (reference sequence). The CDR3 has 13 amino acids. Germline trimming cut 5 bases from V and 1 base from J; bases unmatched to any gene: 2. The DNA of the CDR3 is TGTGCCAGCAGGGGGGACAGCCAAGAGACCCAGTACTTC. This codes for CASRGDSQETQYF.

The V call is TRBV28, the J call TRBJ2-7; possibly TRBD1 for D (5 bases). V lost 3 bases, J lost 2 bases, and 11 bases lay in between. CDR3 length equals 14 residues. Germline V gives CDR1 MDHEN, CDR2 SYDVKM. The CDR3: CASSFGRAPYEQYF. The CDR3 region has the DNA TGTGCCAGCAGTTTCGGCAGGGCCCCCTACGAGCAGTACTTC.

The genes are TRBV15 and TRBJ2-6; 7 bases are shared with TRBD1. The CDR3 spans 15 residues. V dropped 9 bases and J dropped 2; count of bases not matched to a gene: 7. Germline V gene lookup returns CDR1 LNHNV and CDR2 YYDKDF (reference sequence). The CDR3 sequence: CATRGRVTGANVLTF. The CDR3 DNA is TGTGCCACGAGGGGGCGAGTCACTGGGGCCAACGTCCTGACTTTC. The complete variable domain, with remaining parts taken from reference TRBV15 and TRBJ2-6, reads DAMVIQNPRYQVTQFGKPVTLSCSQTLNHNVMYWYQQKSSQAPKLLFHYYDKDFNNEADTPDNFQSRRPNTSFCFLDIRSPGLGDTAMYLCATRGRVTGANVLTFGAGSRLTVL.

V gene TRBV2 combines with J gene TRBJ2-4; tentatively, D is TRBD2 (6 bases). CDR3 length: 15 amino acids. Looked up from germline, CDR1 is SNHLY and CDR2 is FYNNEI. The V end lost 7 bases, the J end lost 1 base, and 14 bases lay between the germline ends. The CDR3 loop is CASTGDSGAKNIQYF. CDR3 sequence (DNA): TGTGCCAGCACTGGGGACTCGGGTGCCAAAAACATTCAGTACTTC.

This chain connects TRBV19 to TRBJ2-3, with TRBD1 identical over 8 bases. V was pared by 8 bases and J by 7 bases, with 5 bases of the junction left unmatched. The V gene's germline CDR1 is LNHDA and CDR2 SQIVND (reference sequence). The CDR3 spans 12 residues. The CDR3: CASGDRGNTQYF. CDR3 nucleotide sequence: TGTGCCAGTGGTGACAGGGGTAATACGCAGTATTTT.

This chain uses TRBV27 with TRBJ2-4, with a tentative D call TRBD1 (6 bases). CDR1 MNHEY and CDR2 SMNVEV come from the germline V gene (reference sequence). The CDR3 spans 14 residues. Between the trimmed V and J ends, which lost 11 bases and 1 base, there was a span of 15 bases. Written as DNA, the CDR3 is TGTGCCTCAAAGCAGGGGTTGGCCAAAAACATTCAGTACTTC. Its protein is CASKQGLAKNIQYF.

The CDR3, as DNA: TGCGCCAGCAGCCAAGCCGGAGGCGGCAAAAACATTCAGTACTTC. Translation: CASSQAGGGKNIQYF. The V gene is TRBV4-3, the J gene TRBJ2-4, with D possibly matching TRBD2 (5 bases). CDR3 length equals 15 residues. Germline V CDR1 and CDR2: LGHNA, YSLEER. Trimming took off 1 base at V and 3 bases at J, with 10 bases between the two ends.

The chain combines TRBV6-2 or TRBV6-3 with TRBJ1-1; D is perhaps TRBD1 (6 bases). Germline CDR1 MNHEY, CDR2 SVGEGT. The germline V and J ends were trimmed by 5 bases and 5 bases, with 12 bases remaining between them. The length of the CDR3 is 13 residues. The CDR3, as DNA: TGTGCCAGCAGTCCCAGGGGTTGGACTGAAGCTTTCTTT. Translation gives CASSPRGWTEAFF.